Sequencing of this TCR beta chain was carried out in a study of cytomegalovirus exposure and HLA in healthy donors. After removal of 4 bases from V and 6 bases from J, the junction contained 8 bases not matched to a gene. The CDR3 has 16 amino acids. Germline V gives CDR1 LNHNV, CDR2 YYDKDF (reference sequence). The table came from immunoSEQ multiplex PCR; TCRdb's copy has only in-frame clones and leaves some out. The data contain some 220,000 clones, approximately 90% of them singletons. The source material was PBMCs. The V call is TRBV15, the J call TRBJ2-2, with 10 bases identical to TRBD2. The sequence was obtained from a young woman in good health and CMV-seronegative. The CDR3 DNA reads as TGTGCCACCAGCACTGGGACTAGCGTTTCCGCCGGGGAGCTGTTTTTT. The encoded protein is CATSTGTSVSAGELFF.